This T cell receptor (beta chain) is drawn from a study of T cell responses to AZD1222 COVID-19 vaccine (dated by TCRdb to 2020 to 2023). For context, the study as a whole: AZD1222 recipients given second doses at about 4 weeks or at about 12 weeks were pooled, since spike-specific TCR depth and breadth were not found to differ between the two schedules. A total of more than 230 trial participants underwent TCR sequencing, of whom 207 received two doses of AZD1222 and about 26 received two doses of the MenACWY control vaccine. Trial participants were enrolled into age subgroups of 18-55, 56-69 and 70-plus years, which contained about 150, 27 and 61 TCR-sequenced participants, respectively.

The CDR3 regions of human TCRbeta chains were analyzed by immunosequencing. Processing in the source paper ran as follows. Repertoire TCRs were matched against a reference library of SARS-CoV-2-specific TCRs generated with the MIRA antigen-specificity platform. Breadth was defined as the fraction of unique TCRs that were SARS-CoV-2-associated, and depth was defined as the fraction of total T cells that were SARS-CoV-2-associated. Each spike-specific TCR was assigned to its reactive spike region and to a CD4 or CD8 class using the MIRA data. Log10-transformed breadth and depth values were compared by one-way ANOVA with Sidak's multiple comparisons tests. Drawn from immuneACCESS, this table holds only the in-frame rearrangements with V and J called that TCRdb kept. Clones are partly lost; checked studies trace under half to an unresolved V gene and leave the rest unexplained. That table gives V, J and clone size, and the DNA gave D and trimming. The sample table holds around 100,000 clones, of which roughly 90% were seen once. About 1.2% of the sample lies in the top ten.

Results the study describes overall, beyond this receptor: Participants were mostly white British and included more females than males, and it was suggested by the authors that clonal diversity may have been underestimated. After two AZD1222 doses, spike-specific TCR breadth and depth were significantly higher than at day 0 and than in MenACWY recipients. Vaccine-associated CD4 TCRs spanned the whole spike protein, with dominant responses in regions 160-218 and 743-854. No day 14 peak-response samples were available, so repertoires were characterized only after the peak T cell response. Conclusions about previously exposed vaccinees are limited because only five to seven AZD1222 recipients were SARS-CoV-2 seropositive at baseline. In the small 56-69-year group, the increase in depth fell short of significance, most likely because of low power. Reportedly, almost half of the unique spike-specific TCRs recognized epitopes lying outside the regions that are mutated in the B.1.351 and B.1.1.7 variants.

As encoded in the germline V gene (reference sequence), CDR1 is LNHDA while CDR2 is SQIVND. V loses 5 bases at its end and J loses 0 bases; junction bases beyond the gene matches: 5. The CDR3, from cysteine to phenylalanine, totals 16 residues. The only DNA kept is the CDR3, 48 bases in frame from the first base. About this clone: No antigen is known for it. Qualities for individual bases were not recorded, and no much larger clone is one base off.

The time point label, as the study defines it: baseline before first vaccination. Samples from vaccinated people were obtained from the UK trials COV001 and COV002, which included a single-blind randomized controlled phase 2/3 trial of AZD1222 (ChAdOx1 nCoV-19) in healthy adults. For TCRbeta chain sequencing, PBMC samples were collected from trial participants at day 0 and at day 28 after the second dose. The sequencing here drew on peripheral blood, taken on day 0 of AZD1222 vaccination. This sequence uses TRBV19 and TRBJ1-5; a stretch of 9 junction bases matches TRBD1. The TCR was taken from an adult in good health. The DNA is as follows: TGTGCCAGTAGTCCTACGGACAGGGGTAGCAATCAGCCCCAGCATTTT. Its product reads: CASSPTDRGSNQPQHF.